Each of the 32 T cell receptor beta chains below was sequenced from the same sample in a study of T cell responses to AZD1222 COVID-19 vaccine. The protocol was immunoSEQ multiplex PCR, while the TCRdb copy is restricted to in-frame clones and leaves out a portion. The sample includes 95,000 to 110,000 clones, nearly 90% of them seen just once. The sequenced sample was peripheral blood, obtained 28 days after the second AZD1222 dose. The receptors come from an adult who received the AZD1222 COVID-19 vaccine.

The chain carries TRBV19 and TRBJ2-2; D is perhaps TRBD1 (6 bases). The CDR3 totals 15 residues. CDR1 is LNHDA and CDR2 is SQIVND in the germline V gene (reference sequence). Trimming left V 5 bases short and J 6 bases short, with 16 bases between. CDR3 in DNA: TGTGCCAGTAGTCCCCCGGGACATCGTTCCGGGGAGCTGTTTTTT. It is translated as CASSPPGHRSGELFF.

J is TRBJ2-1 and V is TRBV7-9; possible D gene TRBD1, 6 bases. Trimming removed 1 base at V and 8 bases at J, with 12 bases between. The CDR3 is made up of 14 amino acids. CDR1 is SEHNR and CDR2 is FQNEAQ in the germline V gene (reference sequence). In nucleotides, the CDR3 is TGTGCCAGCAGCTTAGTGACAGGACGGGATGAGCAGTTCTTC. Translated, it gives CASSLVTGRDEQFF.

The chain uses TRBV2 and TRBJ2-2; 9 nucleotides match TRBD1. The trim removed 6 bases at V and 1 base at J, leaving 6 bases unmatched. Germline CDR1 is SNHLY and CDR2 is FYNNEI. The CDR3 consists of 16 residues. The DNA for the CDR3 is TGTGCCAGCAGCCTACAGGGGGCGCAGAACACCGGGGAGCTGTTTTTT. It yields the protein CASSLQGAQNTGELFF.

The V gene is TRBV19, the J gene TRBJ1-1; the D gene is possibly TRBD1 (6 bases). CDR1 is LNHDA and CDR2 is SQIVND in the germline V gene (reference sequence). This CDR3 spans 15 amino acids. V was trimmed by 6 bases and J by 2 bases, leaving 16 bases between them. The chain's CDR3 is CASRPGQILNTEAFF. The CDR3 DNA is TGTGCCAGTAGGCCCGGACAGATCCTTAACACTGAAGCTTTCTTT. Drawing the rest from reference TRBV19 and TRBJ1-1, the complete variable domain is DGGITQSPKYLFRKEGQNVTLSCEQNLNHDAMYWYRQDPGQGLRLIYYSQIVNDFQKGDIAEGYSVSREKKESFPLTVTSAQKNPTAFYLCASRPGQILNTEAFFGQGTRLTVV.

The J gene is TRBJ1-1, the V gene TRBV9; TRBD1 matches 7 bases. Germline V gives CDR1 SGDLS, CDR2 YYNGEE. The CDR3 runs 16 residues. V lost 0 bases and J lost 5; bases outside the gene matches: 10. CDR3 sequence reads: CASSVGTGTAGTEAFF. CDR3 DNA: TGTGCCAGCAGCGTAGGGACAGGAACTGCGGGGACTGAAGCTTTCTTT.

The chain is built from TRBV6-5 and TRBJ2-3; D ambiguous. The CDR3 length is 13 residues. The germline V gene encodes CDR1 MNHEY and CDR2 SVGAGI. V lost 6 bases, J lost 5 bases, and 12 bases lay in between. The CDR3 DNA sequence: TGTGCCAGCAGCCGCGGCCGTGGAGATACGCAGTATTTT. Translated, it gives CASSRGRGDTQYF.

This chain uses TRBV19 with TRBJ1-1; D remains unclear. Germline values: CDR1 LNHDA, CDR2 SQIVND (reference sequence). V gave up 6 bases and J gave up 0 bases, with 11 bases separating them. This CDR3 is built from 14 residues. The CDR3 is CASSAGPLNTEAFF. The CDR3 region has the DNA TGTGCCAGTAGCGCCGGGCCACTGAACACTGAAGCTTTCTTT.

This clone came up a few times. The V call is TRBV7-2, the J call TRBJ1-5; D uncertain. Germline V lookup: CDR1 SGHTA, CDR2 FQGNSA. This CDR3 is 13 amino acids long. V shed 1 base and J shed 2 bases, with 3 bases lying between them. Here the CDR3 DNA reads TGTGCCAGCAGCTTAGAGCGCAATCAGCCCCAGCATTTT. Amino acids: CASSLERNQPQHF.

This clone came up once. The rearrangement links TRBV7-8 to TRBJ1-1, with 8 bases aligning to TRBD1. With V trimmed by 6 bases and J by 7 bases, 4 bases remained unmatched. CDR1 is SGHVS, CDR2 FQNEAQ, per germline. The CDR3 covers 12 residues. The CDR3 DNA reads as TGTGCCAGCAGTTCAGGGGGCAATGAAGCTTTCTTT. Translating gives CASSSGGNEAFF.

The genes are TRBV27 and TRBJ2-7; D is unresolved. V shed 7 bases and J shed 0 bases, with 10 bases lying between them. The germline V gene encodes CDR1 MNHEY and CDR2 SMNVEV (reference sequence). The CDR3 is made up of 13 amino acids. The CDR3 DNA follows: TGTGCCAGCAAACCGGACGTCTCCTACGAGCAGTACTTC. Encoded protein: CASKPDVSYEQYF.

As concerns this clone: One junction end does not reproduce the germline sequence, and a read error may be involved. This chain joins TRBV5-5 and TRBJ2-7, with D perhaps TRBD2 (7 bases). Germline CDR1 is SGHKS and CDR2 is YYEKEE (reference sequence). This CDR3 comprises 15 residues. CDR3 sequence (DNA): TGCGCCGGCACCTGGGGGCAGGGAGGGTTCAACGAGCAGTACTTC. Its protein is CAGTWGQGGFNEQYF.

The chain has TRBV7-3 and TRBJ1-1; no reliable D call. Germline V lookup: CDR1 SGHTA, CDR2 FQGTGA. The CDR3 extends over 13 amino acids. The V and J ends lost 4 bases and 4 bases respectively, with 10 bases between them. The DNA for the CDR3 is TGTGCCAGCAGCTCCCAATTAGGCACTGAAGCTTTCTTT. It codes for CASSSQLGTEAFF. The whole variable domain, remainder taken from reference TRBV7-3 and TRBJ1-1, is GAGVSQTPSNKVTEKGKYVELRCDPISGHTALYWYRQSLGQGPEFLIYFQGTGAADDSGLPNDRFFAVRPEGSVSTLKIQRTERGDSAVYLCASSSQLGTEAFFGQGTRLTVV.

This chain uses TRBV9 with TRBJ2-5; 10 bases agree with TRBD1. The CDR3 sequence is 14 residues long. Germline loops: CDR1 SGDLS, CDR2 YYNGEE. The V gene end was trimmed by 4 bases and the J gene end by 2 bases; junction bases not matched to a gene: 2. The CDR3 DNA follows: TGTGCCAGCAGCAAGGGACAGGGGCAAGAGACCCAGTACTTC. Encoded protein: CASSKGQGQETQYF.

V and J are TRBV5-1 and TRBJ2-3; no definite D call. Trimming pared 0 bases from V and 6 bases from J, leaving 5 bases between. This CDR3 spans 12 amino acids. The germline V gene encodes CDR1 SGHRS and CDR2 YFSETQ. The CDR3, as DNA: TGCGCCAGCAGCTTGGCCTTGGATACGCAGTATTTT. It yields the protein CASSLALDTQYF.

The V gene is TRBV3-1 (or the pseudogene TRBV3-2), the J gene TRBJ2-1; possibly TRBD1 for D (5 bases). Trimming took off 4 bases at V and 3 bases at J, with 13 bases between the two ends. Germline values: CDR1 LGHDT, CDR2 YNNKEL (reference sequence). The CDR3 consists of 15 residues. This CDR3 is CASSPRWQGYNEQFF. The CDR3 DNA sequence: TGTGCCAGCAGCCCCAGATGGCAGGGCTACAATGAGCAGTTCTTC.

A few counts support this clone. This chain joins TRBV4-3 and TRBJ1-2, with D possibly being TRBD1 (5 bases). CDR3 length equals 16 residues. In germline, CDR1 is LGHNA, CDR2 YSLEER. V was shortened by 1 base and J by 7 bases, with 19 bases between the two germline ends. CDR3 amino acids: CASSQGLGALGGGYTF. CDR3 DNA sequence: TGCGCCAGCAGCCAAGGGCTTGGGGCCCTCGGGGGTGGCTACACCTTC.

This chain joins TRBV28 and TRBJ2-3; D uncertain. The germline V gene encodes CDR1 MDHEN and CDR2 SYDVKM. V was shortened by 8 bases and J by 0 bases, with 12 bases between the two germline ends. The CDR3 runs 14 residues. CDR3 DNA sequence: TGTGCCAGCTCTACCCGGGCGAGCACAGATACGCAGTATTTT. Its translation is CASSTRASTDTQYF.

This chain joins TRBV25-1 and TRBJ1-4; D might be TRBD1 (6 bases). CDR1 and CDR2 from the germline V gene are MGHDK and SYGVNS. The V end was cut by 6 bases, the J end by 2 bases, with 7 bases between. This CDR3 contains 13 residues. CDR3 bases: TGTGCCAGCAGGGACAGTACTAATGAAAAACTGTTTTTT. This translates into CASRDSTNEKLFF.

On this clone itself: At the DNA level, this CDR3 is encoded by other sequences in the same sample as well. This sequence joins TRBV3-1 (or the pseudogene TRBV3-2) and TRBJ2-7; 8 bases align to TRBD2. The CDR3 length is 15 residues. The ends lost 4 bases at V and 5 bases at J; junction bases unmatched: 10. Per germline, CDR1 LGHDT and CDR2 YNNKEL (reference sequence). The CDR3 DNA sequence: TGTGCCAGCAGCCCCGCCAGCGGGGGATCCAACGAGCAGTACTTC. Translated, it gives CASSPASGGSNEQYF.

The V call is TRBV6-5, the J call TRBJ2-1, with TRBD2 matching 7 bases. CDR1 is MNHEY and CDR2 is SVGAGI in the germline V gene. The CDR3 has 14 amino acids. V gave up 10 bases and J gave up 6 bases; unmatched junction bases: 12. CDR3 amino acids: CATQSGVLANEQFF. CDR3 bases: TGTGCCACCCAAAGCGGGGTTCTTGCCAATGAGCAGTTCTTC.

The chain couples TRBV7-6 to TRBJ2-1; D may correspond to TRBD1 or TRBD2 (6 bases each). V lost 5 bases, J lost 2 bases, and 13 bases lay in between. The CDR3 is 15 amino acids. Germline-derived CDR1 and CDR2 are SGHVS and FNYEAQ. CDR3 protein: CASSLGGTTYNEQFF. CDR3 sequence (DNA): TGTGCCAGCAGCCTCGGGGGCACCACCTACAATGAGCAGTTCTTC.

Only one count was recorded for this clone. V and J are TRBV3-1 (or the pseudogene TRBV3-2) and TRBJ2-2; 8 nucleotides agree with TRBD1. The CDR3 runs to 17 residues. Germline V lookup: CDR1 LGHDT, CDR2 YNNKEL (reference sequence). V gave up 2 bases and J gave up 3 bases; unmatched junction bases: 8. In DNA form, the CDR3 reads TGTGCCAGCAGCCAAAGGGGGACAGGACACTACACCGGGGAGCTGTTTTTT. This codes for CASSQRGTGHYTGELFF.

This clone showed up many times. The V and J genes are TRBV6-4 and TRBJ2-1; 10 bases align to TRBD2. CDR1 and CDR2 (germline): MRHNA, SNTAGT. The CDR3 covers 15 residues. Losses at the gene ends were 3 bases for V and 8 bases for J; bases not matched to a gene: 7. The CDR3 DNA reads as TGTGCCAGCAGTGAGAGCGCTAGCGGGGGCCATGAGCAGTTCTTC. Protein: CASSESASGGHEQFF.

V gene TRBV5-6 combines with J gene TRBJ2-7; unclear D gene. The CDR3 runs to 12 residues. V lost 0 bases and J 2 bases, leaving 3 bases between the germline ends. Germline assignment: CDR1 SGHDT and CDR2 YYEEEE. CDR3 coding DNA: TGTGCCAGCAGCTTGGAAACCTACGAGCAGTACTTC. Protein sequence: CASSLETYEQYF.

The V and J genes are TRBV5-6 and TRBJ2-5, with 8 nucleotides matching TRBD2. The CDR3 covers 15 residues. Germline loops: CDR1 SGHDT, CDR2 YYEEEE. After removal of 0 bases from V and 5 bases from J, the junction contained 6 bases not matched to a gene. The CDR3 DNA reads TGTGCCAGCAGCTTGGGCCGGGGGGGCCGGGAGACCCAGTACTTC. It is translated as CASSLGRGGRETQYF.

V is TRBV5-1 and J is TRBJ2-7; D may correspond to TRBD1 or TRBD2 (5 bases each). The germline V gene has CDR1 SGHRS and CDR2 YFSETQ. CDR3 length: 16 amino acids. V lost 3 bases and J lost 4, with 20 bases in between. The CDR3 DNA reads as TGCGCCAGCAGCTCGTCGGGGCAGAGTGTTGGATACGAGCAGTACTTC. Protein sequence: CASSSSGQSVGYEQYF.

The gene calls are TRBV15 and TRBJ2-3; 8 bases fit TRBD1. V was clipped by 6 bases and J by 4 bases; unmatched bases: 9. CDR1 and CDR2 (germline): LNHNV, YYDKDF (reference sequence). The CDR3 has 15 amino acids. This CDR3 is CATSWIGQGADTQYF. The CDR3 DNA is TGTGCCACCAGTTGGATAGGACAGGGAGCAGATACGCAGTATTTT.

CDR3 residues: CASGKRTGGTGELFF. The CDR3 nucleotides read TGTGCCAGCGGTAAACGGACAGGGGGAACCGGGGAGCTGTTTTTT. This chain uses TRBV6-5 with TRBJ2-2, with 10 nucleotides matching TRBD1. Per the germline V gene, CDR1 is MNHEY and CDR2 is SVGAGI. CDR3 length equals 15 residues. V dropped 8 bases and J dropped 5; count of bases not matched to a gene: 8.

CDR3 residues: CASSQEGGSGRGRLDTEAFF. DNA of the CDR3: TGTGCCAGCAGCCAGGAGGGGGGTTCCGGCAGGGGGCGCTTGGACACTGAAGCTTTCTTT. The V call is TRBV4-2, the J call TRBJ1-1; TRBD1 aligns across 8 bases. The CDR3 consists of 20 residues. Trimming cost V 3 bases and J 3 bases; bases outside gene matches: 21. Germline CDR1 is LGHNA and CDR2 is YNFKEQ.

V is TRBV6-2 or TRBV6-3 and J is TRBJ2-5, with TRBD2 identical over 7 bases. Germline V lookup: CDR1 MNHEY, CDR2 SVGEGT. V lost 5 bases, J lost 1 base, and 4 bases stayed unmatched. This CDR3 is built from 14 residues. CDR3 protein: CASSPGTTQETQYF. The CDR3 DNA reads TGTGCCAGCAGTCCCGGGACTACCCAAGAGACCCAGTACTTC.

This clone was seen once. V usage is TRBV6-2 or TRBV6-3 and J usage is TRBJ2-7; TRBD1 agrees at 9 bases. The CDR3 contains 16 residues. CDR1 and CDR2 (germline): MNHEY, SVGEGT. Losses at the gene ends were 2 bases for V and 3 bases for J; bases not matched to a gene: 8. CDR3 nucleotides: TGTGCCAGCAGTTACCCTACAGGGGGCTGGTACTACGAGCAGTACTTC. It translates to CASSYPTGGWYYEQYF.

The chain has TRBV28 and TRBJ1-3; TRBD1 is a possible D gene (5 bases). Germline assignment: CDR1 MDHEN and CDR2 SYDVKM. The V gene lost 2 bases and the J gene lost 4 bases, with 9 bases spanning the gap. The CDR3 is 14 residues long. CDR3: CASSLAGTGNTIYF. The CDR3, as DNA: TGTGCCAGCAGTTTAGCAGGGACCGGAAACACCATATATTTT. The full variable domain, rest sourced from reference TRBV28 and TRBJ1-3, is DVKVTQSSRYLVKRTGEKVFLECVQDMDHENMFWYRQDPGLGLRLIYFSYDVKMKEKGDIPEGYSVSREKKERFSLILESASTNQTSMYLCASSLAGTGNTIYFGEGSWLTVV.